Listed here are 3 T cell receptor beta chains from one sample, sequenced in a study of blood T cell repertoires in COVID-19. Produced via immunoSEQ multiplex PCR; TCRdb's table is partial and in-frame only. In the table there are some 340,000 clones, approximately 90% of which are singletons. Input material: PBMCs or T cells enriched from blood (not recorded which). Source of these receptors: a woman aged 25 to 39 who had been exposed to COVID-19.

The chain combines TRBV18 with TRBJ2-7; 7 positions agree with TRBD1. The CDR3 is 13 amino acids. J gave up 5 bases and V 3 bases, and 4 bases lay outside the gene matches. Germline CDR1 and CDR2: KGHSH and LQKENI. The CDR3 spells CASSPNRGNEQYF. CDR3 coding DNA: TGTGCCAGCTCACCCAACAGGGGTAACGAGCAGTACTTC.

This chain links TRBV5-1 with TRBJ1-2; 11 bases map to TRBD1. J was trimmed by 7 bases and V by 6 bases; bases with no gene match: 8. Germline V lookup: CDR1 SGHRS, CDR2 YFSETQ. CDR3 length: 14 residues. CDR3 DNA: TGCGCCAGCACCACGGACAGGGGGCAAGCTGGCTACACCTTC. It codes for CASTTDRGQAGYTF. Supplemented by reference TRBV5-1 and TRBJ1-2, the full variable domain reads KAGVTQTPRYLIKTRGQQVTLSCSPISGHRSVSWYQQTPGQGLQFLFEYFSETQRNKGNFPGRFSGRQFSNSRSEMNVSTLELGDSALYLCASTTDRGQAGYTFGSGTRLTVV.

The V gene is TRBV5-1, the J gene TRBJ1-6; D is unclear. Germline V gene lookup returns CDR1 SGHRS and CDR2 YFSETQ. V was cut by 0 bases and J by 2 bases, with 6 bases left in between. The CDR3 runs 15 residues. The CDR3 here is CASSLGRAYNSPLHF. DNA of the CDR3: TGCGCCAGCAGCTTGGGGCGGGCCTATAATTCACCCCTCCACTTT.